This T cell receptor (beta chain) was sequenced during a study of blood T cell repertoires in COVID-19. Measured with immunoSEQ multiplex PCR; TCRdb has only the in-frame clones, and not every one. The sample shows 150,000 to 200,000 clones, roughly 84% of them seen only once. This clonotype originated in a man in his forties or fifties with active or convalescent COVID-19. The sequencing sample was made of peripheral blood.

The CDR3, as DNA: TGTGCCAGCAGCTCGACTAGTATTCATGAGCAGTTCTTC. Translating it yields CASSSTSIHEQFF. This chain links TRBV11-3 with TRBJ2-1; D might be TRBD2 (6 bases). Germline CDR1 SGHNT, CDR2 YENEEA. Trimming cost V 4 bases and J 8 bases, with 12 bases left between them. The CDR3 has 13 amino acids.